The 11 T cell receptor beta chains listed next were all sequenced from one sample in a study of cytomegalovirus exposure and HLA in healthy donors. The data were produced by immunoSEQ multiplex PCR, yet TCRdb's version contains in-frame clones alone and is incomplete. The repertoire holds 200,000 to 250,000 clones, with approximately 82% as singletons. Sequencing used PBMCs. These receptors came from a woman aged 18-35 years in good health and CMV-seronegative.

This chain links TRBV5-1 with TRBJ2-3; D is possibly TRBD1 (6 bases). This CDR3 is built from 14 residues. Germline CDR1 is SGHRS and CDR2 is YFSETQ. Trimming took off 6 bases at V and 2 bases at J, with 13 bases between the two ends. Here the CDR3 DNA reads TGCGCCAGCAAATTGACAGGCTACACAGATACGCAGTATTTT. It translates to CASKLTGYTDTQYF. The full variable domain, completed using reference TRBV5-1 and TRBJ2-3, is KAGVTQTPRYLIKTRGQQVTLSCSPISGHRSVSWYQQTPGQGLQFLFEYFSETQRNKGNFPGRFSGRQFSNSRSEMNVSTLELGDSALYLCASKLTGYTDTQYFGPGTRLTVL.

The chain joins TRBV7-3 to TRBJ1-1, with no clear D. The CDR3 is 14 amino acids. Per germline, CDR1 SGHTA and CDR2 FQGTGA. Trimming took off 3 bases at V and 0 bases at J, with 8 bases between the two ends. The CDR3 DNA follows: TGTGCCAGCAGCTTGACACAGTTGAACACTGAAGCTTTCTTT. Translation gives CASSLTQLNTEAFF.

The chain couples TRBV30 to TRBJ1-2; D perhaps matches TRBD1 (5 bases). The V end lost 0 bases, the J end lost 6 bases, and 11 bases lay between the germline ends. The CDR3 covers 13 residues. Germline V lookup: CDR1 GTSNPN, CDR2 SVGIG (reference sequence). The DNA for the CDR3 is TGTGCCTGGAGTGTAGAGGGGAGCGATGGCTACACCTTC. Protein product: CAWSVEGSDGYTF.

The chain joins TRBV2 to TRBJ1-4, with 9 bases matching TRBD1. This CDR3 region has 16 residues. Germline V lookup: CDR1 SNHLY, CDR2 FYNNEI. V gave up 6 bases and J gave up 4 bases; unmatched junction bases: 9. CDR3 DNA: TGTGCCAGCAGGAGGGACAGGGTCGCCGGTAATGAAAAACTGTTTTTT. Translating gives CASRRDRVAGNEKLFF.

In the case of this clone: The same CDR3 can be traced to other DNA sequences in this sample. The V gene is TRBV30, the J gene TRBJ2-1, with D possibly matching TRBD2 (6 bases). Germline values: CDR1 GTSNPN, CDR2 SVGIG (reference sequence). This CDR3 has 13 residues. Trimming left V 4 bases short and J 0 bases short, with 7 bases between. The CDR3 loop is CAWTGSSYNEQFF. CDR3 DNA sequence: TGTGCCTGGACCGGGAGCTCCTACAATGAGCAGTTCTTC.

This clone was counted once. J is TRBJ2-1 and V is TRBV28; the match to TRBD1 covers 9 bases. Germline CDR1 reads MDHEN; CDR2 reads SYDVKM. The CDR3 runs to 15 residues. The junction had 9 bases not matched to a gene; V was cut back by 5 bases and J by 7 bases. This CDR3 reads CASSLGQGNSNEQFF. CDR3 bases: TGTGCCAGCAGTCTCGGACAGGGGAACTCAAATGAGCAGTTCTTC.

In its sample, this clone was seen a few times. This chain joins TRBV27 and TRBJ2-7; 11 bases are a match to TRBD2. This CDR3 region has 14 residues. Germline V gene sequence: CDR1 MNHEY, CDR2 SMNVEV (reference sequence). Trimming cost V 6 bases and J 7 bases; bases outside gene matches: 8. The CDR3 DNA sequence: TGTGCCAGCAGCTTCACTAGCGGGAGAGGGGAGCAGTACTTC. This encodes CASSFTSGRGEQYF.

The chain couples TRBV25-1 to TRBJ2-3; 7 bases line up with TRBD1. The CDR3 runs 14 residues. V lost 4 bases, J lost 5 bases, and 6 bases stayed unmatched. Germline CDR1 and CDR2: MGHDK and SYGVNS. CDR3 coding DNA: TGTGCCAGCAGTGGCTTACAGGGGCGAGATACGCAGTATTTT. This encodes CASSGLQGRDTQYF.

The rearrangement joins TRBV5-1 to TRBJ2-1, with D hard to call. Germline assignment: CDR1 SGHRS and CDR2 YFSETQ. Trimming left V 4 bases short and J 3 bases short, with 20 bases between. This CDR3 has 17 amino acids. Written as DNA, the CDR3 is TGCGCCAGCAGCCCCAGACCCACAGCGATACTCTACAATGAGCAGTTCTTC. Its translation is CASSPRPTAILYNEQFF.

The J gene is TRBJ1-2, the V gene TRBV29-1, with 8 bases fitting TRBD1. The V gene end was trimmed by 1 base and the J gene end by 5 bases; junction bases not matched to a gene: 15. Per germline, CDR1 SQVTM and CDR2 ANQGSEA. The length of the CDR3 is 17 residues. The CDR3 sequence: CSVEVFSRTGTRYGYTF. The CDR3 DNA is TGCAGCGTTGAAGTTTTTTCCAGGACAGGGACTAGATATGGCTACACCTTC.

The CDR3 sequence is CASSFLGGGNNEQFF. DNA for the CDR3: TGTGCCAGCAGCTTTTTGGGCGGGGGGAACAATGAGCAGTTCTTC. The V call is TRBV7-9, the J call TRBJ2-1; 8 bases align to TRBD2. The CDR3 extends over 15 amino acids. Per the germline V gene, CDR1 is SEHNR and CDR2 is FQNEAQ (reference sequence). V was clipped by 3 bases and J by 5 bases; unmatched bases: 6.